The source of this T cell receptor (beta chain) is a study of T cells after posttransplantation cyclophosphamide. In the case of this clone: Antigen specificity is unknown.

Regarding the study as a whole: TRB clonality was highly associated with recipient CMV seropositivity and reactivation. Blood and skin or GI T cell repertoires showed limited TRB overlap.

Repertoires were generated with immunoSEQ multiplex PCR, while TCRdb's copy carries only in-frame clones and drops some. Of 35,000 to 40,000 clones in the sample, just under 80% were seen once. Cyclophosphamide on days +3 and +4 followed busulfan-fludarabine conditioning and a marrow graft. Here the sequenced sample was CD4+ T cells sorted from blood, taken around 2,000 days after a stem cell transplant with posttransplant cyclophosphamide. The source is a female patient between 35 and 55 years old who received an allogeneic stem cell transplant from a related donor, was CMV-positive, and had no GVHD. A subset of T cells may come from the graft donor.

The CDR3 protein is CASSREERTEAFF. In DNA, the CDR3 is TGTGCCAGTAGTAGAGAGGAGCGGACTGAAGCTTTCTTT. The chain uses TRBV19 and TRBJ1-1; D uncertain. V was trimmed by 4 bases and J by 5 bases, leaving 11 bases between them. Per germline, CDR1 LNHDA and CDR2 SQIVND (reference sequence). CDR3 length equals 13 residues.